This T cell receptor (beta chain) was captured in a study of blood T cell repertoires in COVID-19. Study at large: Both acute and convalescent COVID-19 samples were obtained from the United States, Italy and Spain. In each case, the material was cDNA or gDNA derived from T cells, B-cell-depleted T cells, or PBMCs.

Original processing notes: For nucleated cells, counts were estimated from reference gene primer amplification. Method: immunoSEQ multiplex PCR; TCRdb's copy keeps in-frame clones and lacks some. The D gene and trimming were derived from the DNA, and the V and J assignments and clone size from that table. Found here are roughly 230,000 clones, around 80% of them singletons; the top ten hold more than 6.5%. Trimming shortened V by 5 bases and J by 0 bases, and 17 bases separated the two germline ends. The CDR3 totals 17 residues. The germline V gene has CDR1 SGHAT and CDR2 FQNNGV. The sequence was collected from a middle-aged man with active or convalescent COVID-19. The chain is built from TRBV11-2 and TRBJ1-3, with a tentative D call TRBD1 (5 bases). The sample was peripheral blood. Here the CDR3 reads CASSRMVQGDSGNTIYF. CDR3 nucleotide sequence: TGTGCCAGCAGCCGCATGGTGCAGGGTGACTCTGGAAACACCATATATTTT.